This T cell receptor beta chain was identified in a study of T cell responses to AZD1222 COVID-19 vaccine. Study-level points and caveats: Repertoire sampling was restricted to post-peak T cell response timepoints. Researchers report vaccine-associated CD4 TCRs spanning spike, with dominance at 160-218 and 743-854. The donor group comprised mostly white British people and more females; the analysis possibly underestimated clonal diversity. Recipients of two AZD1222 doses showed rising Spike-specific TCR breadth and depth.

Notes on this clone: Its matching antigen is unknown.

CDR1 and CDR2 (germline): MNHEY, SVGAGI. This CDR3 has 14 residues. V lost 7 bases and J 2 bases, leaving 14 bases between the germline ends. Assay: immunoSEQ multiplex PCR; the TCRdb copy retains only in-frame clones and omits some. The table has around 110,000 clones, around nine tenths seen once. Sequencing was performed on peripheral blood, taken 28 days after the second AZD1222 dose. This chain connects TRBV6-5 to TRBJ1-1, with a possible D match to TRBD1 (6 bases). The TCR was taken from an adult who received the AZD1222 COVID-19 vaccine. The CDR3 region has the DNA TGTGCCAGCATTCTACAGGGCTCCAACACTGAAGCTTTCTTT. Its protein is CASILQGSNTEAFF.